The 5 T cell receptor beta chains listed next were all sequenced from one sample in a study of cytomegalovirus exposure and HLA in healthy donors. Some clones are missing from TCRdb's copy, which holds only in-frame ones; the method was immunoSEQ multiplex PCR. Of tens of thousands of clones listed, roughly 80% are singletons. What was sequenced was PBMCs. Source of these receptors: a woman between 18 and 30 years old in good health and CMV-seropositive.

V and J are TRBV2 and TRBJ1-2; tentative D call: TRBD1 (6 bases). The CDR3 consists of 13 residues. CDR1 and CDR2 (germline): SNHLY, FYNNEI. V was trimmed by 3 bases and J by 8 bases, leaving 13 bases between them. CDR3 DNA sequence: TGTGCCAGCAGTGAGCAGGGGTTGCGGGGCTACACCTTC. It encodes CASSEQGLRGYTF.

DNA for the CDR3: TGTGCCAGCAGCTTAGTGGTCGGGAGGGTGGAGACCCAGTACTTC. This encodes CASSLVVGRVETQYF. The chain employs TRBV7-2 and TRBJ2-5, with 8 bases matching TRBD2. There are 15 residues in the CDR3. Per the germline V gene, CDR1 is SGHTA and CDR2 is FQGNSA. The V gene end was trimmed by 1 base and the J gene end by 5 bases; junction bases not matched to a gene: 6.

The chain has TRBV5-1 and TRBJ2-5, with 12 bases aligning to TRBD2. Trimming at V came to 0 bases and at J to 6 bases, leaving 3 bases not matched to a gene. From germline, CDR1 is SGHRS and CDR2 YFSETQ. This CDR3 comprises 15 residues. CDR3 sequence (DNA): TGCGCCAGCAGCTTGGGGACTAGCGGGGAAAAGACCCAGTACTTC. Amino acids: CASSLGTSGEKTQYF.

The gene calls are TRBV18 and TRBJ2-7, with a possible D match to TRBD1 (5 bases). CDR1 is KGHSH and CDR2 is LQKENI in the germline V gene. V was trimmed by 4 bases and J by 3 bases, leaving 10 bases between them. The CDR3 has 13 residues. The DNA of the CDR3 is TGTGCCAGCTCACAAGCTGACAGCTACGAGCAGTACTTC. This sequence encodes CASSQADSYEQYF.

The chain combines TRBV2 with TRBJ1-2; a weak D match, TRBD1 (5 bases). CDR3 length: 13 amino acids. The V and J ends lost 4 bases and 2 bases respectively, with 8 bases between them. Germline CDR1 is SNHLY and CDR2 is FYNNEI. CDR3: CASSVGGNYGYTF. Written as DNA, the CDR3 is TGTGCCAGCAGTGTGGGGGGAAACTATGGCTACACCTTC.